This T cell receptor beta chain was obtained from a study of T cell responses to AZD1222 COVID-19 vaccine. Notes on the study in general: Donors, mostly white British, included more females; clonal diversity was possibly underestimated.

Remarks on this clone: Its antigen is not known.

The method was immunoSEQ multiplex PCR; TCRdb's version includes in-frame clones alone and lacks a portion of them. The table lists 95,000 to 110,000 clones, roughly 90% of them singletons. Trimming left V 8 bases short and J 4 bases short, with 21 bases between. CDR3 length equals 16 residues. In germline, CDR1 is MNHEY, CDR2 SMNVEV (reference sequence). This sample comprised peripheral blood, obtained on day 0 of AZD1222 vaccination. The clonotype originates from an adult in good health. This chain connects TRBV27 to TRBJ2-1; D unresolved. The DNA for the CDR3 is TGTGCCAGCCCTACAAAGGTAAAGGCATGGTACAATGAGCAGTTCTTC. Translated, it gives CASPTKVKAWYNEQFF.